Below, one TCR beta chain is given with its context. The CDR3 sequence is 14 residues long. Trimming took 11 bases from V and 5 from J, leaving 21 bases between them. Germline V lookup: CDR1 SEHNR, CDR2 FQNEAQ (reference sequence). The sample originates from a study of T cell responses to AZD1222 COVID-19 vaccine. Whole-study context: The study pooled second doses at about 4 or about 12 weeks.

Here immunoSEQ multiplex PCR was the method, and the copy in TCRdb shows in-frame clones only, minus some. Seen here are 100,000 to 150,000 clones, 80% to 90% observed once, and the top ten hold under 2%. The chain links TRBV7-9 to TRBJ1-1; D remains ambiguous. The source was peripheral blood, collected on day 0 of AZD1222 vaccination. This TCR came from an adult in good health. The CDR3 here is CACSESLGRTEAFF. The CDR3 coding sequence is TGTGCCTGCTCGGAAAGCCTCGGGAGGACTGAAGCTTTCTTT.